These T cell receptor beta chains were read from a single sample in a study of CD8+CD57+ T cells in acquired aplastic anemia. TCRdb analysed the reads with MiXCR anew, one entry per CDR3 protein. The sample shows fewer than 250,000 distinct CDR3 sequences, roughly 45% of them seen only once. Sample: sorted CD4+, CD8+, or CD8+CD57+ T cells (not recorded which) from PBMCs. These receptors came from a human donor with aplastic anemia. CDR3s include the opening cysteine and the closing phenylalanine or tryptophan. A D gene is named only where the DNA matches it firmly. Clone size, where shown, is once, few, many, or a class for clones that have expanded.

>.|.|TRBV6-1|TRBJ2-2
CASSEPAGRTTGELFF
TGTGCCAGCAGTGAACCGGCAGGGAGGACCACCGGGGAGCTGTTTTTT
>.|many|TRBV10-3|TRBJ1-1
CAISRENTEAFF
TGTGCCATCAGTCGTGAGAACACTGAAGCTTTCTTT
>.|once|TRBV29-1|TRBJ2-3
CSSMTATDTQYF
TGCAGCTCCATGACAGCCACAGATACGCAGTATTTT
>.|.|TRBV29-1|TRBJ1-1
CSVVKQGGVNTEAFF
TGCAGCGTCGTCAAACAGGGTGGGGTGAACACTGAAGCTTTCTTT
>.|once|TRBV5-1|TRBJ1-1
CASSKSNTEAFF
TGTGCCAGCAGCAAGTCTAACACTGAAGCTTTCTTT
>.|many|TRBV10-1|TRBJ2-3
CASSKDGRTDTQYF
TGCGCCAGCAGCAAGGACGGTCGCACAGATACGCAGTATTTT
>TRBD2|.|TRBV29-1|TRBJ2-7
CSVDRLAGDQQYF
TGCAGCGTTGACCGGCTAGCGGGAGATCAGCAGTACTTC
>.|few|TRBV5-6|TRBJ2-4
CASSARDIGLAKNIQYF
TGTGCCAGCAGCGCAAGGGACATCGGGCTAGCCAAAAACATTCAGTACTTC
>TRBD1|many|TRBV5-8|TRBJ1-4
CASSLGTGFNEKLFF
TGTGCCAGCAGCTTGGGGACAGGGTTTAATGAAAAACTGTTTTTT
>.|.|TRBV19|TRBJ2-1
CASSVLRGPGEQFF
TGTGCCAGTAGTGTATTACGGGGGCCCGGTGAGCAGTTCTTC
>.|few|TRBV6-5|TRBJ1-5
CASSPDSGFYNQPQHF
TGTGCCAGCAGCCCGGACAGCGGATTTTACAATCAGCCCCAGCATTTT
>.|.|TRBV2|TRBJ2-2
CASGQVNTGELFF
TGTGCCAGTGGGCAGGTGAACACCGGGGAGCTGTTTTTT
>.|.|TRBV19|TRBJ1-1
CASSILGTAEAFF
TGTGCCAGTAGTATCTTAGGGACGGCTGAAGCTTTCTTT
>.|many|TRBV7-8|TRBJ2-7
CASSLAGTLEQYF
TGTGCCAGCAGCTTAGCCGGGACCCTCGAGCAGTACTTC
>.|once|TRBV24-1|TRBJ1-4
CATSDLQGANEKLFF
TGTGCCACCAGTGATTTGCAAGGGGCTAATGAAAAACTGTTTTTT
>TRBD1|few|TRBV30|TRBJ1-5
CAWQGANSNQPQHF
TGTGCCTGGCAGGGGGCTAATAGCAATCAGCCCCAGCATTTT
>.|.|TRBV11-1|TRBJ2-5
CASSLGSGQETQYF
TGTGCCAGCAGCTTAGGCAGCGGTCAAGAGACCCAGTACTTC
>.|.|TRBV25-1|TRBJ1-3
CAAGGNTIYF
TGTGCCGCTGGGGGAAACACCATATATTTT